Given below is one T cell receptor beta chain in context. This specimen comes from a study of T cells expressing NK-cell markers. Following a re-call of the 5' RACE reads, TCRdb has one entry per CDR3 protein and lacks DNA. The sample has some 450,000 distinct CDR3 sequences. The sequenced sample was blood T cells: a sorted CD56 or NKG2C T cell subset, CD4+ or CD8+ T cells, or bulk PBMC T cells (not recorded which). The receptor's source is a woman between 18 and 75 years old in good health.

The CDR3 sequence: CASSQDTGGYEQYF. The chain couples TRBV7-3 to TRBJ2-7; the D call from TCRdb, TRBD1, cannot be confirmed without DNA. Germline V lookup: CDR1 SGHTA, CDR2 FQGTGA. This CDR3 comprises 14 residues.